This TCR beta chain originates from a study of cytomegalovirus exposure and HLA in healthy donors. Study results and limitations: Diagnosis of cytomegalovirus status made by the classifier reportedly showed high specificity and sensitivity.

Healthy bone marrow donors made up the cohort. Primers for the PCR totalled 60 Vbeta and 13 Jbeta. This table comes from immunoSEQ multiplex PCR, and its TCRdb copy is limited to in-frame clones, with some not included. The sample contains approximately 210,000 clones, 80% to 90% of which appear only once. Germline CDR1 MNHEY, CDR2 SMNVEV (reference sequence). The ends lost 7 bases at V and 8 bases at J; junction bases unmatched: 13. CDR3 length equals 15 residues. This clone has only one observation. Its matching antigen is unknown. The V gene is TRBV27, the J gene TRBJ2-1, with TRBD1 matching 8 bases. The TCR was taken from a man aged 25-45 years in good health and CMV-seronegative. Sequences were obtained from PBMCs. The CDR3 DNA reads TGTGCCAGCACCCCAATAAGCCAGGGGGCGGATGAGCAGTTCTTC. It is translated as CASTPISQGADEQFF.